What follows are 22 T cell receptor beta chains derived from one specimen sequenced in a study of beta chain features in type 1 diabetes (dated 2018 in TCRdb). The full study reports these points: In all four CD4+ subsets, TCRB CDR3 length was moderately but significantly shorter in type 1 diabetes patients.

Antigen specificity for these receptors is unknown. To prepare the library, the immunoSEQ multiplex PCR assay was applied. The High Capacity cDNA Reverse Transcription Kit was used to reverse transcribe all of the isolated RNA, meaning that expressed TCRB transcripts were what got sequenced. Not all clones reach the TCRdb copy of this immuneACCESS table, which keeps in-frame sequences only. Checked studies attribute under half of the gap to unresolved V genes and leave the rest unexplained. A total of about 640,000 clones appear in this sample, around 12% of them only once. The leading ten clones occupy around 0.12% of the sample. The sample taken for sequencing was naive CD4+ T cells from blood. This sample's cell subset or site label indicates: true naive CD4+ T cells. The receptors here all came from a man aged 25 to 40 with type 1 diabetes.

The table lists this clone with a few counts. The chain combines TRBV9 with TRBJ2-5; unclear D gene. Germline V gives CDR1 SGDLS, CDR2 YYNGEE. Between the trimmed V and J ends, which lost 0 bases and 1 base, there was a span of 10 bases. This CDR3 comprises 15 residues. The CDR3 reads CASSVEGISQETQYF. In DNA form, the CDR3 reads TGTGCCAGCAGCGTAGAGGGTATTAGCCAAGAGACCCAGTACTTC.

This sequence joins TRBV28 and TRBJ1-2; D perhaps matches TRBD1 (6 bases). Trimming pared 5 bases from V and 3 bases from J, leaving 16 bases between. CDR1 is MDHEN and CDR2 is SYDVKM in the germline V gene. This CDR3 region has 15 residues. The CDR3: CASSTSLDRYYGYTF. As DNA, the CDR3 is TGTGCCAGCAGTACCTCCCTGGACAGATACTATGGCTACACCTTC.

The chain joins TRBV6-5 to TRBJ1-1, with D possibly being TRBD1 (5 bases). The CDR3 is made up of 11 amino acids. Germline values: CDR1 MNHEY, CDR2 SVGAGI. V was shortened by 3 bases and J by 10 bases, with 9 bases between the two germline ends. The CDR3 nucleotides are TGTGCCAGCAGTTATCAGGGAGGAGCTTTCTTT. Amino acids: CASSYQGGAFF.

V is TRBV13 and J is TRBJ2-4, with unresolved D. The CDR3 loop spans 12 amino acids. Trimming cost V 4 bases and J 9 bases, with 10 bases left between them. CDR1 and CDR2 (germline): PRHDT, FYEKMQ (reference sequence). The CDR3 protein is CASSYQSSIQYF. For the CDR3, the DNA is TGTGCCAGCAGCTACCAGAGTTCCATTCAGTACTTC.

The chain is built from TRBV4-1 and TRBJ2-1; D might be TRBD1 (6 bases). Between the trimmed V and J ends, which lost 3 bases and 6 bases, there was a span of 12 bases. This CDR3 is 14 amino acids long. Germline CDR1 is MGHRA and CDR2 is YSYEKL. CDR3: CASSHPGQSNEQFF. In DNA form, the CDR3 reads TGCGCCAGCAGCCACCCCGGACAGAGCAATGAGCAGTTCTTC.

For the CDR3, the DNA is TGTGCCAGCAGCTCGGACAGGGAGTGGCCCCAGCATTTT. It specifies CASSSDREWPQHF. The chain is built from TRBV7-2 and TRBJ1-5; TRBD1 aligns across 8 bases. Germline CDR1 and CDR2: SGHTA and FQGNSA. V lost 4 bases and J lost 9; bases outside the gene matches: 5. The CDR3 consists of 13 residues.

This chain uses TRBV2 with TRBJ2-5; perhaps D is TRBD1 or TRBD2 (5 bases each). Trimming removed 7 bases from V and 4 bases from J, with 22 bases in between. This CDR3 region has 16 residues. Germline CDR1 and CDR2: SNHLY and FYNNEI. Here the CDR3 DNA reads TGTGCCAGCAACCCCCAGGATCTAGCTGGGGGAGAGACCCAGTACTTC. Protein: CASNPQDLAGGETQYF.

The chain links TRBV5-1 to TRBJ1-5; D is uncertain. The germline V and J ends were trimmed by 0 bases and 4 bases, with 11 bases remaining between them. The CDR3 is made up of 15 amino acids. Looked up from germline, CDR1 is SGHRS and CDR2 is YFSETQ. The CDR3 sequence: CASSLEGGGNQPQHF. The CDR3 nucleotides are TGCGCCAGCAGCTTGGAAGGTGGCGGAAATCAGCCCCAGCATTTT. Drawing the rest from reference TRBV5-1 and TRBJ1-5, the complete variable domain is KAGVTQTPRYLIKTRGQQVTLSCSPISGHRSVSWYQQTPGQGLQFLFEYFSETQRNKGNFPGRFSGRQFSNSRSEMNVSTLELGDSALYLCASSLEGGGNQPQHFGDGTRLSIL.

The chain carries TRBV29-1 and TRBJ2-7; D is tentatively TRBD1 or TRBD2 (5 bases each). The CDR3 extends over 13 amino acids. Germline CDR1 reads SQVTM; CDR2 reads ANQGSEA. The V gene lost 4 bases and the J gene lost 2 bases, with 12 bases spanning the gap. This CDR3 is CSVGGMGTYEQYF. DNA for the CDR3: TGCAGCGTTGGGGGGATGGGAACCTACGAGCAGTACTTC.

This chain connects TRBV9 to TRBJ2-2, with 9 bases that match TRBD1. The CDR3 is 15 residues long. With 1 base clipped from V and 6 bases from J, the junction kept 4 bases outside the gene matches. Germline values: CDR1 SGDLS, CDR2 YYNGEE. The CDR3 nucleotides read TGTGCCAGCAGCGTACGGGACAGGGACCCCGGGGAGCTGTTTTTT. Protein sequence: CASSVRDRDPGELFF. The full variable domain, in which reference TRBV9 and TRBJ2-2 provide the parts outside the CDR3, is DSGVTQTPKHLITATGQRVTLRCSPRSGDLSVYWYQQSLDQGLQFLIQYYNGEERAKGNILERFSAQQFPDLHSELNLSSLELGDSALYFCASSVRDRDPGELFFGEGSRLTVL.

This clone was observed a handful of times. The J gene is TRBJ2-2, the V gene TRBV5-1; D is perhaps TRBD1 (6 bases). This CDR3 comprises 15 residues. CDR1 SGHRS and CDR2 YFSETQ come from the germline V gene. Trimming pared 3 bases from V and 2 bases from J, leaving 11 bases between. CDR3 sequence reads: CASSSRTDNTGELFF. The CDR3 coding sequence is TGCGCCAGCAGCTCCCGGACAGACAACACCGGGGAGCTGTTTTTT. Full variable domain (missing parts from reference TRBV5-1 and TRBJ2-2): KAGVTQTPRYLIKTRGQQVTLSCSPISGHRSVSWYQQTPGQGLQFLFEYFSETQRNKGNFPGRFSGRQFSNSRSEMNVSTLELGDSALYLCASSSRTDNTGELFFGEGSRLTVL.

V gene TRBV7-8 combines with J gene TRBJ1-5; tentative D call: TRBD1 (5 bases). Trimming removed 5 bases at V and 4 bases at J, with 18 bases between. The CDR3 is made up of 16 amino acids. Germline loops: CDR1 SGHVS, CDR2 FQNEAQ. The CDR3 loop reads CASSVRQGGGNQPQHF. The CDR3, as DNA: TGTGCCAGCAGCGTTCGCCAGGGAGGTGGTAATCAGCCCCAGCATTTT.

The chain employs TRBV18 and TRBJ2-7, with 7 positions matching TRBD1. Germline V gene sequence: CDR1 KGHSH, CDR2 LQKENI. Trimming at V came to 5 bases and at J to 6 bases, leaving 10 bases not matched to a gene. The CDR3 spans 14 residues. CDR3: CASSFRDRETEQYF. The CDR3 bases are TGTGCCAGCTCATTCCGGGACAGAGAAACCGAGCAGTACTTC.

The sample holds a few counts of this clone. The rearrangement uses TRBV11-2 and TRBJ1-2, with D possibly matching TRBD1 (5 bases). The CDR3 runs to 12 residues. The V end lost 1 base, the J end lost 8 bases, and 8 bases lay between the germline ends. Germline CDR1 is SGHAT and CDR2 is FQNNGV. The CDR3 DNA reads TGTGCCAGCAGCTTAGCAGGGCTGGGCTACACCTTC. Amino acid sequence: CASSLAGLGYTF.

With respect to this clone: Given a much more abundant clone one base away, this may be a read error. This CDR3 is CASSLEGTQYF. The CDR3 bases are TGTGCCAGCAGCTTGGAAGGGACCCAGTACTTC. V is TRBV7-9 and J is TRBJ2-5; D is ambiguous. The germline gives CDR1 SEHNR, CDR2 FQNEAQ (reference sequence). This CDR3 is built from 11 residues. V was clipped by 3 bases and J by 7 bases, with 6 bases between them.

The rearrangement uses TRBV7-2 and TRBJ2-5; possibly TRBD2 for D (5 bases). Trimming pared 7 bases from V and 4 bases from J, leaving 16 bases between. Germline CDR1 is SGHTA and CDR2 is FQGNSA. The CDR3 loop spans 14 amino acids. CDR3 nucleotide sequence: TGTGCCAGCACTCGAGGGATCGGTATAGAGACCCAGTACTTC. Encoded protein: CASTRGIGIETQYF. The variable domain in full, completed from reference TRBV7-2 and TRBJ2-5, reads GAGVSQSPSNKVTEKGKDVELRCDPISGHTALYWYRQSLGQGLEFLIYFQGNSAPDKSGLPSDRFSAERTGGSVSTLTIQRTQQEDSAVYLCASTRGIGIETQYFGPGTRLLVL.

V and J are TRBV6-6 and TRBJ2-2; unclear D gene. This CDR3 is 16 amino acids long. Germline CDR1 is MNHNY and CDR2 is SVGAGI (reference sequence). V was shortened by 0 bases and J by 1 base, with 9 bases between the two germline ends. The CDR3 spells CASSYSYRLNTGELFF. CDR3 coding DNA: TGTGCCAGCAGTTACTCGTACAGATTGAACACCGGGGAGCTGTTTTTT.

The rearrangement joins TRBV10-3 to TRBJ1-2; TRBD1 might be the D (5 bases). The length of the CDR3 is 14 residues. V lost 3 bases and J 8 bases, leaving 16 bases between the germline ends. Germline V gene data show CDR1 as ENHRY and CDR2 as SYGVKD. The CDR3: CAISEAGTEDGYTF. The CDR3 DNA reads as TGTGCCATCAGTGAAGCGGGGACGGAGGACGGCTACACCTTC.

V gene TRBV27 combines with J gene TRBJ2-5; TRBD1 aligns across 10 bases. Germline V gene sequence: CDR1 MNHEY, CDR2 SMNVEV (reference sequence). V shed 6 bases and J 4 bases; nucleotides not matched to a gene: 5. The CDR3 length is 14 residues. CDR3 sequence (DNA): TGTGCCAGCAGGGGGACAGGGGTAGGAGAGACCCAGTACTTC. It encodes CASRGTGVGETQYF.

The chain joins TRBV4-2 to TRBJ1-2, with D possibly matching TRBD1 (6 bases). CDR3 size: 15 residues. With 0 bases removed from V and 0 bases from J, the gap between germline ends came to 8 bases. Per germline, CDR1 LGHNA and CDR2 YNFKEQ. CDR3 coding DNA: TGTGCCAGCAGCCAAGATTACAGGGCTAACTATGGCTACACCTTC. This codes for CASSQDYRANYGYTF.

This clone appeared a few times. V gene TRBV29-1 combines with J gene TRBJ1-1, with D perhaps TRBD1 (5 bases). The V gene's germline CDR1 is SQVTM and CDR2 ANQGSEA. The V and J ends lost 7 bases and 0 bases respectively, with 12 bases between them. The CDR3 has 13 residues. The CDR3 sequence: CSGTGTLNTEAFF. CDR3 nucleotide sequence: TGCAGCGGTACCGGGACCCTGAACACTGAAGCTTTCTTT.

The gene calls are TRBV27 and TRBJ2-2, with D uncertain. Germline lookup yields CDR1 MNHEY and CDR2 SMNVEV (reference sequence). CDR3 length: 16 residues. V was shortened by 4 bases and J by 4 bases, with 16 bases between the two germline ends. The CDR3 sequence: CASSSGSAPRTGELFF. The CDR3 DNA is TGTGCCAGCAGTTCGGGCTCCGCGCCGCGCACCGGGGAGCTGTTTTTT.